This TCR beta chain was identified during a study of blood T cells in healthy people across ages. Primers used in a second PCR of about 6 to 11 cycles were a sample-barcoded 5' primer and a J-beta primer mix. Tagging of each cDNA molecule was performed by a template-switch adaptor with 12 random nucleotides. Each CDR3 protein gets one entry after TCRdb re-called the 5' RACE reads with MiXCR. The repertoire includes approximately 600,000 distinct CDR3 sequences, about 54% of them detected once, and 30% to 45% sits in the top ten. The CDR3 contains 14 residues. Germline values: CDR1 SGHRS, CDR2 YFSETQ. The germline V and J ends were trimmed by 1 base and 7 bases, with 12 bases remaining between them. The table lists this clonotype with a few counts. The antigen is undetermined. Study-level points and caveats: Strong correlation was found linking TCR beta diversity to naive T cell percentage. TCR beta diversity per million T cells fell roughly linearly with age. Aged donors had fewer naive CD4+ cells and lower diversity than long-lived donors.

The J gene is TRBJ2-1, the V gene TRBV5-1; D is possibly TRBD1 (5 bases). The source material was blood. This TCR was recovered from a man aged 55 to 69 in good health. The CDR3 sequence is CASSLPLGRNEQFF. The DNA for the CDR3 is TGCGCCAGCAGCTTGCCTCTGGGGCGGAATGAGCAGTTCTTC.